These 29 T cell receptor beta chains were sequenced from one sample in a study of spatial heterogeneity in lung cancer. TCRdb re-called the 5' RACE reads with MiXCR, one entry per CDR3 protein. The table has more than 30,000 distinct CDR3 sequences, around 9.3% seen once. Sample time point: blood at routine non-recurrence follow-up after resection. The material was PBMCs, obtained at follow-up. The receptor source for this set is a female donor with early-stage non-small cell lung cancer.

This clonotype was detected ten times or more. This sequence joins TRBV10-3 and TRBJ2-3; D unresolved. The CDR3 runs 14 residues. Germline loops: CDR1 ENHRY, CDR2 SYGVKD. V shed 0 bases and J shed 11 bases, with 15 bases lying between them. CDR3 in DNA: TGTGCCATCAGTGAGTCGACTGGTGGCTCGGGGCAGTATTTT. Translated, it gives CAISESTGGSGQYF.

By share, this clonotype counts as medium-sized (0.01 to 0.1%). The CDR3 DNA is TGTGCCAGCAGGGGACAGGTTCACACTGAAGCTTTCTTT. The encoded protein is CASRGQVHTEAFF. The J gene is TRBJ1-1, the V gene TRBV2; TRBD1 agrees at 8 bases. Germline assignment: CDR1 SNHLY and CDR2 FYNNEI. V dropped 6 bases and J dropped 3; count of bases not matched to a gene: 3. The CDR3 is made up of 13 amino acids. Full variable domain (outside the CDR3, taken from reference TRBV2 and TRBJ1-1): EPEVTQTPSHQVTQMGQEVILRCVPISNHLYFYWYRQILGQKVEFLVSFYNNEISEKSEIFDDQFSVERPDGSNFTLKIRSTKLEDSAMYFCASRGQVHTEAFFGQGTRLTVV.

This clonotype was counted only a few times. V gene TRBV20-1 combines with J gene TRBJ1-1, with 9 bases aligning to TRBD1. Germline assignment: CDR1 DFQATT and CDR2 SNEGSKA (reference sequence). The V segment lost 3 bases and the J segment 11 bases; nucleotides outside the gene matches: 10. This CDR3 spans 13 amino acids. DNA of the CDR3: TGCAGTGCTAGCGGGACAGGGCAGCCAGGGGCTTTCTTT. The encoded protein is CSASGTGQPGAFF.

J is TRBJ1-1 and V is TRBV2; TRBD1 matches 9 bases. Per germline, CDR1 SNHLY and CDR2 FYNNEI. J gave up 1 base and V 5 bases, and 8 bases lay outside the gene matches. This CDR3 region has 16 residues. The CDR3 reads CASSWDREGRNTEAFF. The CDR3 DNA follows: TGTGCCAGCAGTTGGGACAGGGAGGGTCGGAACACTGAAGCTTTCTTT.

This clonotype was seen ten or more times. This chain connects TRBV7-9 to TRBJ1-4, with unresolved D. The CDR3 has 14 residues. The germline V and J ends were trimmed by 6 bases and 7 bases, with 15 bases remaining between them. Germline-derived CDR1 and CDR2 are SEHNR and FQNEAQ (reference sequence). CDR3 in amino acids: CASREKDGAEKLFF. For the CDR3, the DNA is TGTGCCAGCAGGGAGAAGGACGGCGCTGAAAAACTGTTTTTT.

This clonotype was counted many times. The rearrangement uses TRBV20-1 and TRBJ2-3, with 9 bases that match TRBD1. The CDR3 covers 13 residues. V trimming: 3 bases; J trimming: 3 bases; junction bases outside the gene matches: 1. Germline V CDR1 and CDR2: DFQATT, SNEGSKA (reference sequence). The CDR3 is CSASDRGTDTQYF. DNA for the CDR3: TGCAGTGCTAGCGACAGGGGGACAGATACGCAGTATTTT.

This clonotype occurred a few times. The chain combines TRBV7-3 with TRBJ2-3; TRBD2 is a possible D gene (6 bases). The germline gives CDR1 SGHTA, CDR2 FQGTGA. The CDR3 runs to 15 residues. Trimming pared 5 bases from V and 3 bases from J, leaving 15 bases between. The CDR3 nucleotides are TGTGCCAGCAGCGTTTTGGGCGGGGCTACAGATACGCAGTATTTT. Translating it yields CASSVLGGATDTQYF.

The CDR3 loop is CSAEKGQGNTGELFF. CDR3 DNA: TGCAGTGCGGAAAAGGGACAGGGAAACACCGGGGAGCTGTTTTTT. The chain recombines TRBV20-1 with TRBJ2-2; 9 bases line up with TRBD1. After removal of 6 bases from V and 2 bases from J, the junction contained 7 bases not matched to a gene. The CDR3 is 15 amino acids. Germline CDR1 reads DFQATT; CDR2 reads SNEGSKA (reference sequence).

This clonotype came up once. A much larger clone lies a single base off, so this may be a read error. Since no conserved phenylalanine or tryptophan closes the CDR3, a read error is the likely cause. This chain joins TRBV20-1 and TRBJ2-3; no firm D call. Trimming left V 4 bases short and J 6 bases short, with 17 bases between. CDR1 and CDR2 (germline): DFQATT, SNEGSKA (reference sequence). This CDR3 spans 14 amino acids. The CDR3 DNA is TGCAGTGCTAATGATCCGAGAACTTCGGATACGCAGTATTCT. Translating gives CSANDPRTSDTQYS.

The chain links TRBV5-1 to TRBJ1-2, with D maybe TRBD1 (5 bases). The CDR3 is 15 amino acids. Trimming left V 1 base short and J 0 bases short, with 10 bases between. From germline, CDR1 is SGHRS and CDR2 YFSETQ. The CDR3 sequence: CASSLWDPPNYGYTF. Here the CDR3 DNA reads TGCGCCAGCAGCTTGTGGGACCCTCCTAACTATGGCTACACCTTC.

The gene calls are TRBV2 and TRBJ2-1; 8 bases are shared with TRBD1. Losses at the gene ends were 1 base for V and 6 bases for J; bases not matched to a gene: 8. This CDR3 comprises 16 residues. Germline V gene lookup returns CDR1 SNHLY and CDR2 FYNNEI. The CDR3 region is CASSEGSTGAFNEQFF. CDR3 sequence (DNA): TGTGCCAGCAGTGAAGGGTCGACAGGGGCCTTCAATGAGCAGTTCTTC.

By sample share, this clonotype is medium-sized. DNA of the CDR3: TGTGCCAGCCGGCTGACAGCCCCCACCTACGAGCAGTACTTC. Protein: CASRLTAPTYEQYF. V is TRBV6-1 and J is TRBJ2-7; a weak D match, TRBD1 (5 bases). Germline V gene data show CDR1 as MNHNS and CDR2 as SASEGT. The CDR3 has 14 residues. V lost 8 bases and J lost 2, with 16 bases in between.

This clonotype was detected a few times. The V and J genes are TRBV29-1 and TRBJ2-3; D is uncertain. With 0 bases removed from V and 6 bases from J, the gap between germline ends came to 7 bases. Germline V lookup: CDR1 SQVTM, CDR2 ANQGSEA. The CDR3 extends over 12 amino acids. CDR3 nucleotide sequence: TGCAGCGTTGAAGAATACGCGGATACGCAGTATTTT. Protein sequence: CSVEEYADTQYF.

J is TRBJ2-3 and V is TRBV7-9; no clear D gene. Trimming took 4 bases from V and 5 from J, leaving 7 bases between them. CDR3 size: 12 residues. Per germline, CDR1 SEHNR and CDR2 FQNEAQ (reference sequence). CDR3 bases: TGTGCCAGCAGCTCTGGGGTAGATACGCAGTATTTT. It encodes CASSSGVDTQYF. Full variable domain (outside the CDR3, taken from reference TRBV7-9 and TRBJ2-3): DTGVSQNPRHKITKRGQNVTFRCDPISEHNRLYWYRQTLGQGPEFLTYFQNEAQLEKSRLLSDRFSAERPKGSFSTLEIQRTEQGDSAMYLCASSSGVDTQYFGPGTRLTVL.

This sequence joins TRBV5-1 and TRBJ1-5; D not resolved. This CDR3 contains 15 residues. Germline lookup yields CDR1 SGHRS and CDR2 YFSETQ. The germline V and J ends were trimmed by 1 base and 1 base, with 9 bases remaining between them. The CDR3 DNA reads TGCGCCAGCAGCTTGACCGCGGGGAGCAATCAGCCCCAGCATTTT. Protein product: CASSLTAGSNQPQHF.

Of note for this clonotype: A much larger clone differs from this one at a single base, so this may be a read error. CDR3 DNA sequence: TGTGCCTGCAGCTCGAACGTCAAGCCCTTCAATGAGCAGTTCTTC. Translating it yields CACSSNVKPFNEQFF. The chain carries TRBV14 and TRBJ2-1; no definite D call. The CDR3 has 15 residues. Per germline, CDR1 SGHDN and CDR2 FVKESK. Variable domain in full (rest from reference TRBV14 and TRBJ2-1): EAGVTQFPSHSVIEKGQTVTLRCDPISGHDNLYWYRRVMGKEIKFLLHFVKESKQDESGMPNNRFLAERTGGTYSTLKVQPAELEDSGVYFCACSSNVKPFNEQFFGPGTRLTVL.

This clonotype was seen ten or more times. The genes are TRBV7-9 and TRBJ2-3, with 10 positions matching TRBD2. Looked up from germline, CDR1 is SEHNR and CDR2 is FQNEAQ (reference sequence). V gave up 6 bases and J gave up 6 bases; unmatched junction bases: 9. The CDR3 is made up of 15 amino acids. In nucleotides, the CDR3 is TGTGCCAGCAGTACTAGCGGGGCTTTGACGGATACGCAGTATTTT. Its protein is CASSTSGALTDTQYF.

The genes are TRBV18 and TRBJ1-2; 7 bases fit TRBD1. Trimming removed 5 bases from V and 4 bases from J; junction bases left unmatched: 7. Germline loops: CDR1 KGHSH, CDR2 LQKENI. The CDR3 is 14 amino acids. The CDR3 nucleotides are TGTGCCAGCTCATACGACAGGGACAGCTATGGCTACACCTTC. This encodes CASSYDRDSYGYTF.

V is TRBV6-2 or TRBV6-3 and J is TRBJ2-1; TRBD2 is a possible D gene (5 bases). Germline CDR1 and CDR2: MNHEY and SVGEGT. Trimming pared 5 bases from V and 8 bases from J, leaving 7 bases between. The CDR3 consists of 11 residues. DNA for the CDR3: TGTGCCAGCAGTACGAGGGATGAGCAGTTCTTC. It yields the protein CASSTRDEQFF.

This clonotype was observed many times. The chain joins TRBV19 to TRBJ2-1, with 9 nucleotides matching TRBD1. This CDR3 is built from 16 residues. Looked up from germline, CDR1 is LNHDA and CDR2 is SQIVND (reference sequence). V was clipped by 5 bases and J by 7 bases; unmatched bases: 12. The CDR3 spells CASSGPGQGIGNEQFF. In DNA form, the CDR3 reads TGTGCCAGTAGTGGGCCGGGACAGGGAATCGGGAATGAGCAGTTCTTC. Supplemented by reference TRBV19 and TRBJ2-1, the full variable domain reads DGGITQSPKYLFRKEGQNVTLSCEQNLNHDAMYWYRQDPGQGLRLIYYSQIVNDFQKGDIAEGYSVSREKKESFPLTVTSAQKNPTAFYLCASSGPGQGIGNEQFFGPGTRLTVL.

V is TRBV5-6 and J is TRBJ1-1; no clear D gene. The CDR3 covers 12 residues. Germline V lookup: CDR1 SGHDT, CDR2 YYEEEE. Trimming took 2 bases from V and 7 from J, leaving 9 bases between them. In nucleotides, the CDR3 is TGTGCCAGCAGCTTCGAAGACAATGAAGCTTTCTTT. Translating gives CASSFEDNEAFF.

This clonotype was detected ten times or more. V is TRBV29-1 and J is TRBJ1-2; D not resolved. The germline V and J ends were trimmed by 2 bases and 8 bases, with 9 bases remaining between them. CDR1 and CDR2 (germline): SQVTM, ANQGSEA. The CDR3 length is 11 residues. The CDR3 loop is CSVELGDGYTF. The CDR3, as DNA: TGCAGCGTTGAATTGGGTGACGGCTACACCTTC.

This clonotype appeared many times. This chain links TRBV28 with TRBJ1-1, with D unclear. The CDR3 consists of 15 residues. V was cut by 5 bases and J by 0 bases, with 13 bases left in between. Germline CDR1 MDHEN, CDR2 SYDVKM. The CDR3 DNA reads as TGTGCCAGCAGTCCGCCCCGCCCCATGAACACTGAAGCTTTCTTT. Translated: CASSPPRPMNTEAFF. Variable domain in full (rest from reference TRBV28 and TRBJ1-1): DVKVTQSSRYLVKRTGEKVFLECVQDMDHENMFWYRQDPGLGLRLIYFSYDVKMKEKGDIPEGYSVSREKKERFSLILESASTNQTSMYLCASSPPRPMNTEAFFGQGTRLTVV.

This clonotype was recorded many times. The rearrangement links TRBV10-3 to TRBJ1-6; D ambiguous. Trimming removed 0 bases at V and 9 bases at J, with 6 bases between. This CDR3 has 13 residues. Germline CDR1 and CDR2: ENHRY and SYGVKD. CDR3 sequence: CAISESEASPLHF. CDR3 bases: TGTGCCATCAGTGAGTCGGAGGCTTCACCCCTCCACTTT.

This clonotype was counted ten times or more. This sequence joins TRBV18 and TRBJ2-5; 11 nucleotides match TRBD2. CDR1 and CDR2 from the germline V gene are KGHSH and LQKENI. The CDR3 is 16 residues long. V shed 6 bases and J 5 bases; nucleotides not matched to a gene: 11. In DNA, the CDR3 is TGTGCCAGCTCCCTCTCTTCGACTAGCGGGGTTGAGACCCAGTACTTC. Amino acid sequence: CASSLSSTSGVETQYF.

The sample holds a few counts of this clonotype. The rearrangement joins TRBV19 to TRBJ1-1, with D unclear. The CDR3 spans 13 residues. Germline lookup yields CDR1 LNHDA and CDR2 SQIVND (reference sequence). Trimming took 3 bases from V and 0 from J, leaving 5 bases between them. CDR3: CASSIGMNTEAFF. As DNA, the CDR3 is TGTGCCAGTAGTATTGGAATGAACACTGAAGCTTTCTTT.

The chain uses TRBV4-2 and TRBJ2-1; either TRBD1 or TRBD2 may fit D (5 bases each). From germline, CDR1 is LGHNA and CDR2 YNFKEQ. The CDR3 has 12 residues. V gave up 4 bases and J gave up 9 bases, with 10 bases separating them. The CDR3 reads CASSLGTGEQFF. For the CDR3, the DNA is TGTGCCAGCAGCCTCGGGACGGGTGAGCAGTTCTTC.

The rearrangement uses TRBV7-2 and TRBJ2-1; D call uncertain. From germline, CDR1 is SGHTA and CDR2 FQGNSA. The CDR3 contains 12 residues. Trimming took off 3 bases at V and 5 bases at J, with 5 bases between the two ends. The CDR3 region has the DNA TGTGCCAGCAGCTTCCTTAACAATGAGCAGTTCTTC. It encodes CASSFLNNEQFF.

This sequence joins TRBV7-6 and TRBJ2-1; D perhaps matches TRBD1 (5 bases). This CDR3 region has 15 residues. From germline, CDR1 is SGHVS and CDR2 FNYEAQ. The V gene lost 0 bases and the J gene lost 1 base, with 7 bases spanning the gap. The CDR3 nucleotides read TGTGCCAGCAGCTTAGCGGGGCCTTCCTACAATGAGCAGTTCTTC. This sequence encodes CASSLAGPSYNEQFF.